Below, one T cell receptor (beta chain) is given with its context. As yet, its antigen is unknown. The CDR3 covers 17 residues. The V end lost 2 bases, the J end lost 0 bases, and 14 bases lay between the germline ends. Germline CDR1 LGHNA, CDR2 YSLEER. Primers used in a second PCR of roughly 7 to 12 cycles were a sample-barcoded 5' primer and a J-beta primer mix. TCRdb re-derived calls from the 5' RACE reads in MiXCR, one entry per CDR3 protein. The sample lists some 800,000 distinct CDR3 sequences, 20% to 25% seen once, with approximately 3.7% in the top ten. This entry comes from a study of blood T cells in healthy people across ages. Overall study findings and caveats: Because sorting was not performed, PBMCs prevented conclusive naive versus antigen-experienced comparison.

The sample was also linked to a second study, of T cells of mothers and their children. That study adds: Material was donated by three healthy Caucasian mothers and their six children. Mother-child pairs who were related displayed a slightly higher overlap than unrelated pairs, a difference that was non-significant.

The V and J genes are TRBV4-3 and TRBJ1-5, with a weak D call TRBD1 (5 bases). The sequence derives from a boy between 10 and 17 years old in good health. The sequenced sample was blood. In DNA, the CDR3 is TGCGCCAGCAGCCAACAGGGTGATATATATAGCAATCAGCCCCAGCATTTT. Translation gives CASSQQGDIYSNQPQHF.